Following are 28 T cell receptor beta chains from one sample sequenced in a study of blood T cell repertoires in COVID-19. The method was immunoSEQ multiplex PCR; TCRdb's version includes in-frame clones alone and lacks a portion of them. Altogether more than 60,000 clones are present, roughly four fifths being singletons, with the ten largest covering roughly 13%. What was sequenced was peripheral blood. The receptors here all came from a man between 45 and 60 years old with COVID-19, enrolled during active disease.

This clone occurred a few times. V usage is TRBV5-1 and J usage is TRBJ2-7, with D possibly matching TRBD1 (5 bases). Germline-derived CDR1 and CDR2 are SGHRS and YFSETQ. The ends were cut back, 0 bases at V and 6 bases at J, with 10 bases in the middle. The CDR3 is made up of 13 amino acids. The CDR3 coding sequence is TGCGCCAGCAGCTTGGGCAGGGAAGGCGAGCAGTACTTC. As protein: CASSLGREGEQYF.

This rearrangement joins TRBV14 to TRBJ2-7; 7 nucleotides align to TRBD1. With V trimmed by 1 base and J by 2 bases, 2 bases remained unmatched. From germline, CDR1 is SGHDN and CDR2 FVKESK. This CDR3 is 14 amino acids long. CDR3 sequence reads: CASSQGDRPYEQYF. The DNA of the CDR3 is TGTGCCAGCAGCCAAGGGGACAGACCCTACGAGCAGTACTTC.

J is TRBJ1-3 and V is TRBV6-5, with D possibly matching TRBD1 (5 bases). V lost 4 bases and J 2 bases, leaving 9 bases between the germline ends. Germline V gene data show CDR1 as MNHEY and CDR2 as SVGAGI. This CDR3 has 14 amino acids. The CDR3, as DNA: TGTGCCAGCAGTTTAGGGGTTCCTGGAAACACCATATATTTT. Translating it yields CASSLGVPGNTIYF.

This clone was counted once. CDR3 sequence reads: CASSQESGGRTDTQYF. DNA of the CDR3: TGCGCCAGCAGCCAAGAGTCGGGAGGGAGAACAGATACGCAGTATTTT. V usage is TRBV4-1 and J usage is TRBJ2-3; 8 bases line up with TRBD2. This CDR3 has 16 amino acids. CDR1 is MGHRA, CDR2 YSYEKL, per germline. V lost 0 bases, J lost 3 bases, and 5 bases stayed unmatched.

This clone turned up a few times. At one end, the junction sequence differs from germline, possibly due to a read error. V is TRBV6-5 and J is TRBJ2-7; 9 nucleotides agree with TRBD1. Germline V CDR1 and CDR2: MNHEY, SVGAGI. This CDR3 is built from 15 residues. The CDR3 loop reads CASSYSPGQGYEQYF. The DNA for the CDR3 is TGTGCCAGCAGCTACTCCCCGGGACAGGGTTACGAGCAGTACTTC.

This clone was observed a single time. The chain recombines TRBV29-1 with TRBJ2-2; D is possibly TRBD1 (6 bases). Germline values: CDR1 SQVTM, CDR2 ANQGSEA. The V end was cut by 6 bases, the J end by 4 bases, with 9 bases between. CDR3 length: 12 amino acids. DNA of the CDR3: TGCAGCGTGACAGGCCTCACCGGGGAGCTGTTTTTT. Residues: CSVTGLTGELFF.

This rearrangement joins TRBV5-6 to TRBJ2-2; weak D call: TRBD1 (5 bases). The CDR3 spans 15 residues. V gave up 0 bases and J gave up 0 bases, with 6 bases separating them. The germline gives CDR1 SGHDT, CDR2 YYEEEE. The CDR3 region is CASSLGQTNTGELFF. Written as DNA, the CDR3 is TGTGCCAGCAGCTTGGGACAGACGAACACCGGGGAGCTGTTTTTT.

The chain couples TRBV7-2 to TRBJ2-6; D is undetermined. The V gene's germline CDR1 is SGHTA and CDR2 FQGNSA. V dropped 8 bases and J dropped 0 bases, with 5 bases sitting between them. This CDR3 spans 13 amino acids. As DNA, the CDR3 is TGTGCCAGCGGGCACTCTGGGGCCAACGTCCTGACTTTC. The encoded protein is CASGHSGANVLTF.

This clone was detected once. V usage is TRBV5-4 and J usage is TRBJ2-7; 9 bases map to TRBD1. Germline CDR1 and CDR2: SGHNT and YYREEE (reference sequence). The CDR3 sequence is 15 residues long. Germline trimming cut 1 base from V and 2 bases from J; bases unmatched to any gene: 4. CDR3 sequence reads: CASSLKGTGTYEQYF. DNA of the CDR3: TGTGCCAGCAGCTTGAAGGGGACAGGGACCTACGAGCAGTACTTC.

The genes are TRBV6-5 and TRBJ1-6; possibly TRBD1 for D (6 bases). From germline, CDR1 is MNHEY and CDR2 SVGAGI. V lost 6 bases and J lost 7, with 10 bases in between. This CDR3 is built from 13 residues. Here the CDR3 reads CASSGTQNSPLHF. The CDR3 DNA sequence: TGTGCCAGCAGCGGGACACAGAATTCACCCCTCCACTTT.

This clone has only one observation. The gene calls are TRBV19 and TRBJ1-3, with D hard to call. The CDR3 runs to 17 residues. CDR1 LNHDA and CDR2 SQIVND come from the germline V gene (reference sequence). Trimming removed 6 bases from V and 5 bases from J, with 23 bases in between. The CDR3 region is CASSATRGSSIRNTIYF. CDR3 DNA sequence: TGTGCCAGTAGCGCGACCCGGGGAAGTAGCATACGAAACACCATATATTTT.

The chain recombines TRBV7-6 with TRBJ2-3; TRBD2 aligns across 7 bases. The germline gives CDR1 SGHVS, CDR2 FNYEAQ. V was pared by 1 base and J by 1 base, with 5 bases of the junction left unmatched. The CDR3 has 16 residues. CDR3 region: CASSLDAAGGTDTQYF. For the CDR3, the DNA is TGTGCCAGCAGCTTAGATGCGGCGGGGGGCACAGATACGCAGTATTTT.

V usage is TRBV4-1 and J usage is TRBJ1-5, with a possible D match to TRBD1 (6 bases). The CDR3 contains 15 residues. Trimming cost V 1 base and J 3 bases, with 10 bases left between them. Germline lookup yields CDR1 MGHRA and CDR2 YSYEKL. The CDR3 is CASSQGGPDNQPQHF. The CDR3 nucleotides are TGCGCCAGCAGCCAAGGGGGGCCAGACAATCAGCCCCAGCATTTT.

V and J are TRBV4-3 and TRBJ1-4; possibly TRBD1 for D (5 bases). The germline V gene has CDR1 LGHNA and CDR2 YSLEER. The CDR3 spans 14 residues. Trimming cost V 4 bases and J 7 bases, with 13 bases left between them. The CDR3 sequence: CASSPDRWSEKLFF. The DNA for the CDR3 is TGCGCCAGCAGCCCCGACAGATGGAGTGAAAAACTGTTTTTT.

The chain combines TRBV5-1 with TRBJ2-5; 8 bases are a match to TRBD2. The ends lost 2 bases at V and 1 base at J; junction bases unmatched: 4. Germline V gene lookup returns CDR1 SGHRS and CDR2 YFSETQ. The CDR3 contains 15 residues. CDR3 DNA: TGCGCCAGCAGCTTTATTAGCGGGGTCCAAGAGACCCAGTACTTC. Protein sequence: CASSFISGVQETQYF.

The CDR3 reads CASSVGASGELFF. CDR3 bases: TGTGCCAGCAGCGTAGGGGCTTCCGGGGAGCTGTTTTTT. The rearrangement uses TRBV9 and TRBJ2-2, with D unresolved. Germline CDR1 is SGDLS and CDR2 is YYNGEE. V gave up 0 bases and J gave up 6 bases, with 6 bases separating them. The CDR3 length is 13 residues.

This clone was seen a handful of times. The rearrangement links TRBV7-9 to TRBJ2-3, with TRBD2 identical over 7 bases. Germline loops: CDR1 SEHNR, CDR2 FQNEAQ (reference sequence). The CDR3 has 13 residues. The CDR3 nucleotides read TGTGCTCTGGCCTACGGGGGGACAGATACGCAGTATTTT. Protein sequence: CALAYGGTDTQYF. Variable domain in full (rest from reference TRBV7-9 and TRBJ2-3): DTGVSQNPRHKITKRGQNVTFRCDPISEHNRLYWYRQTLGQGPEFLTYFQNEAQLEKSRLLSDRFSAERPKGSFSTLEIQRTEQGDSAMYLCALAYGGTDTQYFGPGTRLTVL.

The J gene is TRBJ2-1, the V gene TRBV4-1, with D possibly matching TRBD1 (5 bases). The V and J ends lost 1 base and 4 bases respectively, with 5 bases between them. Per the germline V gene, CDR1 is MGHRA and CDR2 is YSYEKL. The CDR3 consists of 13 residues. The CDR3: CASSQAGYNEQFF. CDR3 DNA: TGCGCCAGCAGCCAAGCAGGGTACAATGAGCAGTTCTTC.

The J gene is TRBJ2-7, the V gene TRBV4-1; 12 bases are a match to TRBD1. Germline trimming cut 1 base from V and 8 bases from J; bases unmatched to any gene: 9. This CDR3 has 16 amino acids. CDR1 is MGHRA, CDR2 YSYEKL, per germline. CDR3 sequence: CASSQVPRDRGRQQYF. CDR3 nucleotides: TGCGCCAGCAGCCAAGTTCCCCGGGACAGGGGGCGGCAGCAGTACTTC.

The rearrangement uses TRBV13 and TRBJ1-2; D is perhaps TRBD1 (5 bases). Trimming left V 0 bases short and J 0 bases short, with 14 bases between. The CDR3 extends over 17 amino acids. Germline CDR1 is PRHDT and CDR2 is FYEKMQ (reference sequence). CDR3 DNA: TGTGCCAGCAGCTTAGGGCGCACCCTGGGGCCTAACTATGGCTACACCTTC. This sequence encodes CASSLGRTLGPNYGYTF.

The J gene is TRBJ2-7, the V gene TRBV11-3; 16 nucleotides agree with TRBD2. Germline assignment: CDR1 SGHNT and CDR2 YENEEA. Trimming took 5 bases from V and 13 from J; bases not matched to a gene: 5. This CDR3 contains 13 residues. In DNA, the CDR3 is TGTGCCAGCAGCCGGGGACTAGCGGGGGGGCCATACTTC. As protein: CASSRGLAGGPYF.

The J gene is TRBJ1-5, the V gene TRBV6-5, with D perhaps matching TRBD1 (5 bases). V dropped 6 bases and J dropped 3 bases, with 15 bases sitting between them. Germline CDR1 MNHEY, CDR2 SVGAGI. The CDR3 sequence is 15 residues long. In nucleotides, the CDR3 is TGTGCCAGCAGCCCCTGGATGGGGCCCAATCAGCCCCAGCATTTT. This encodes CASSPWMGPNQPQHF.

The CDR3 region is CASSWGENEKLFF. CDR3 nucleotide sequence: TGTGCCAGCAGCTGGGGAGAAAATGAAAAACTGTTTTTT. The chain couples TRBV6-5 to TRBJ1-4; D is unclear. CDR1 is MNHEY and CDR2 is SVGAGI in the germline V gene. This CDR3 is built from 13 residues. V dropped 6 bases and J dropped 5 bases, with 10 bases sitting between them.

V gene TRBV5-6 combines with J gene TRBJ1-1; 10 nucleotides line up with TRBD1. The V and J ends lost 3 bases and 4 bases, in that order; junction bases with no gene match: 9. CDR3 length equals 16 residues. Germline CDR1 and CDR2: SGHDT and YYEEEE. CDR3 in DNA: TGTGCCAGCAGCTGGGGACAGGGGCTAAGAGGCACTGAAGCTTTCTTT. Translated: CASSWGQGLRGTEAFF.

The chain links TRBV11-3 to TRBJ2-1, with a tentative D call TRBD2 (6 bases). The V and J ends lost 2 bases and 4 bases respectively, with 18 bases between them. This CDR3 contains 17 residues. CDR1 SGHNT and CDR2 YENEEA come from the germline V gene. This CDR3 reads CASSLSARGGVYNEQFF. CDR3 coding DNA: TGTGCCAGCAGCTTAAGTGCTAGAGGCGGGGTTTACAATGAGCAGTTCTTC.

This chain joins TRBV6-5 and TRBJ1-2; 9 bases are a match to TRBD1. The CDR3 loop spans 13 amino acids. The V segment lost 7 bases and the J segment 7 bases; nucleotides outside the gene matches: 7. The germline gives CDR1 MNHEY, CDR2 SVGAGI. CDR3 bases: TGTGCCAGCAACTCCGGGACAGGGTTTGGCTACACCTTC. Translated: CASNSGTGFGYTF.

This clone showed up just a few times. This chain connects TRBV5-5 to TRBJ1-5, with a possible D match to TRBD1 (5 bases). Looked up from germline, CDR1 is SGHKS and CDR2 is YYEKEE (reference sequence). Trimming stripped 0 bases from V and 6 bases from J, with 10 bases between. This CDR3 region has 14 residues. CDR3 loop: CASSLEAGFQPQHF. The CDR3 DNA reads TGTGCCAGCAGCTTGGAGGCAGGGTTTCAGCCCCAGCATTTT.

V and J are TRBV6-5 and TRBJ2-7; 10 positions agree with TRBD1. Germline V gene lookup returns CDR1 MNHEY and CDR2 SVGAGI. V shed 8 bases and J 3 bases; nucleotides not matched to a gene: 7. CDR3 length equals 14 residues. CDR3 nucleotide sequence: TGTGCCAGCTCTTCCGGGACAGGGGACTACGAGCAGTACTTC. This translates into CASSSGTGDYEQYF.